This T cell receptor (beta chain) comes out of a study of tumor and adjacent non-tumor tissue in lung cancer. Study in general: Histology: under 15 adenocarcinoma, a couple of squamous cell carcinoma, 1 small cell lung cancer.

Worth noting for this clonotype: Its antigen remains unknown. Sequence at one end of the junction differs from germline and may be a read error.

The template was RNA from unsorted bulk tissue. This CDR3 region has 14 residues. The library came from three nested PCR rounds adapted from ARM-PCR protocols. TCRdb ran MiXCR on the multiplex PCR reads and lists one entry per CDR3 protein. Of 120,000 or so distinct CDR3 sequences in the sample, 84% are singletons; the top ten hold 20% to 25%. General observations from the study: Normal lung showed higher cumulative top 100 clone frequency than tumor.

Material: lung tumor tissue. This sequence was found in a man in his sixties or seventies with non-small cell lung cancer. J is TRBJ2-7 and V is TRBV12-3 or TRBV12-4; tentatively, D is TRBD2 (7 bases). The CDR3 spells CASSYAGAGYELYF. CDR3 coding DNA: TGTGCCAGCAGTTACGCGGGGGCGGGCTACGAGCTGTACTTC.